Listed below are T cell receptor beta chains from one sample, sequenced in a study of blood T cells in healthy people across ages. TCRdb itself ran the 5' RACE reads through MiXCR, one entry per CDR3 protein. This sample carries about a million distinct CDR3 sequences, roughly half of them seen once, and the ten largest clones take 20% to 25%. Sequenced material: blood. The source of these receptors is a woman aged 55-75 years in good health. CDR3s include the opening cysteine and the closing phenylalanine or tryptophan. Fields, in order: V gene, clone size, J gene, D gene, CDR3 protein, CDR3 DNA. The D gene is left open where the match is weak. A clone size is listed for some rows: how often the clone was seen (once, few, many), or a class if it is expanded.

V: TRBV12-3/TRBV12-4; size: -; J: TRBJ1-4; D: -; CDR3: CASSLDPFEKLFF; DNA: TGTGCCAGCAGTTTAGACCCTTTTGAAAAACTGTTTTTT
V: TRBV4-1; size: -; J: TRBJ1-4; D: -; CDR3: CASSQRHEKLFF; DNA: TGCGCCAGCAGCCAACGCCATGAAAAACTGTTTTTT
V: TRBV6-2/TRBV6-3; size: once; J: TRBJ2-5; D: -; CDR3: CASSWGRGETQYF; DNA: TGTGCCAGCAGTTGGGGTCGGGGAGAGACCCAGTACTTC
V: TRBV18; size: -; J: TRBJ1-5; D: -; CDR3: CASSPLQDQPQHF; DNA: TGTGCCAGCTCACCACTTCAAGATCAGCCCCAGCATTTT
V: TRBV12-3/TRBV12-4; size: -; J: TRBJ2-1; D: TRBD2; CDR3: CASSASGGAYNEQFF; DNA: TGTGCCAGCAGTGCTAGCGGGGGGGCCTACAATGAGCAGTTCTTC
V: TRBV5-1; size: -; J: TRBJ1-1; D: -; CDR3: CASSLMTGTEAFF; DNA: TGCGCCAGCAGCTTAATGACGGGGACTGAAGCTTTCTTT
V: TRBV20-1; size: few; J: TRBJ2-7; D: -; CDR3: CSARTQGQNNYEQYF; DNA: TGCAGTGCTAGAACCCAGGGGCAGAATAACTACGAGCAGTACTTC
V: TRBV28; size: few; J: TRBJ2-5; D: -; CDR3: CASLKREETQYF; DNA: TGTGCCAGCTTAAAAAGGGAAGAGACCCAGTACTTC
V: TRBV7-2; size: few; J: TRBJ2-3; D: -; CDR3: CASVKSGLGVDTQYF; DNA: TGTGCCAGCGTTAAATCGGGACTCGGTGTAGATACGCAGTATTTT
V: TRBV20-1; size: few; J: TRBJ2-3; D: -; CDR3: CSARDNSRRTDTQYF; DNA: TGCAGTGCTAGAGATAACTCCCGTCGCACAGATACGCAGTATTTT
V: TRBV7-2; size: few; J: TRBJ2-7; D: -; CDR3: CASSPPRQGAPGFSEQYF; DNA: TGTGCCAGCAGCCCGCCGAGGCAAGGAGCGCCTGGATTCTCCGAGCAGTACTTC
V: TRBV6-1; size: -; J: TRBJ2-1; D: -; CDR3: CASSVRVVLEGSYNEQFF; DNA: TGTGCCAGCAGTGTGAGGGTCGTTTTGGAGGGAAGTTACAATGAGCAGTTCTTC
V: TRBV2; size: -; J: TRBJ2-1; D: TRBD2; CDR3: CVSSPRVAGGLSPYNEQFF; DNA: TGTGTCAGCAGTCCGCGTGTAGCGGGAGGGCTAAGTCCCTACAATGAGCAGTTCTTC
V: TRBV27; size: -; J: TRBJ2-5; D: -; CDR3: CASSPGPWETQYF; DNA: TGTGCCAGCAGTCCCGGACCATGGGAGACCCAGTACTTC
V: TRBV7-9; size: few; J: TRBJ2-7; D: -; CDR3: CASSLSGRGTYEQYF; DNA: TGTGCCAGCAGCTTATCGGGCAGGGGAACCTACGAGCAGTACTTC
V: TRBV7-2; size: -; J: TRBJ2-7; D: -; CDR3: CASSSRAPGQYF; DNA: TGTGCCAGCAGCTCCCGGGCGCCCGGGCAGTACTTC
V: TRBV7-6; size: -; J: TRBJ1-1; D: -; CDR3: CASSLIREAFF; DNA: TGTGCCAGCAGCTTAATTCGTGAAGCTTTCTTT
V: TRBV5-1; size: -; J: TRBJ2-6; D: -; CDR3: CASSLAGRSGANVLTF; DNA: TGCGCCAGCAGCTTGGCCGGACGGTCTGGGGCCAACGTCCTGACTTTC
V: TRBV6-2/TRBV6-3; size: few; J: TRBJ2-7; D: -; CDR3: CASGVLAKQYF; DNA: TGTGCCAGCGGGGTCCTAGCGAAGCAGTACTTC
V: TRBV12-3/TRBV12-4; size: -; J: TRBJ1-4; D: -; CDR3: CASTNNEKLFF; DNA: TGTGCCAGCACCAACAATGAAAAACTGTTTTTT
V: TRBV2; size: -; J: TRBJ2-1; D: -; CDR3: CASSGFHNEQFF; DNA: TGTGCCAGCAGTGGGTTTCACAATGAGCAGTTCTTC
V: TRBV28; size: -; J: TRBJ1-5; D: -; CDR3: CASSPTHGSNQPQHF; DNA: TGTGCCAGCAGCCCTACACACGGGAGCAATCAGCCCCAGCATTTT
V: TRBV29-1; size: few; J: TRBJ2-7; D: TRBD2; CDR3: CSVQTSASYEQYF; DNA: TGCAGCGTTCAGACTAGCGCCTCCTACGAGCAGTACTTC
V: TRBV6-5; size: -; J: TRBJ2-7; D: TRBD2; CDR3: CASSYLLAGKAYEQYF; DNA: TGTGCCAGCAGTTACTTACTAGCGGGAAAGGCCTACGAGCAGTACTTC
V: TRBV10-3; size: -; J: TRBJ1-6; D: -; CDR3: CASKQGSDNSPLHF; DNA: TGTGCCAGCAAACAGGGTTCCGATAATTCACCCCTCCACTTT
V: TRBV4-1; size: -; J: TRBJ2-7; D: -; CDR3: CASKLVEGRGYEQYF; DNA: TGCGCCAGCAAACTAGTGGAGGGCCGGGGATACGAGCAGTACTTC